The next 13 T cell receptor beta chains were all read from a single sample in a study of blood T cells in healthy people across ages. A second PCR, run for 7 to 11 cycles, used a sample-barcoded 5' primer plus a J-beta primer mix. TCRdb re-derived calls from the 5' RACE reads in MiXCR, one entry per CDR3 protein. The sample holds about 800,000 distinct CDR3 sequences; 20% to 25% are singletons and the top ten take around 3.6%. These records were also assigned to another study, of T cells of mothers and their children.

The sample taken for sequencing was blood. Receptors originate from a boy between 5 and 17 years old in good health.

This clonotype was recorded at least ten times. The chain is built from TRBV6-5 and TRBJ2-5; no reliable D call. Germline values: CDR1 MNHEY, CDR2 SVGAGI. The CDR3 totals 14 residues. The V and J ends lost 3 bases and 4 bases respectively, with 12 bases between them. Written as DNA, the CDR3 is TGTGCCAGCAGTTATAAACCGATTGGAGAGACCCAGTACTTC. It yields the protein CASSYKPIGETQYF.

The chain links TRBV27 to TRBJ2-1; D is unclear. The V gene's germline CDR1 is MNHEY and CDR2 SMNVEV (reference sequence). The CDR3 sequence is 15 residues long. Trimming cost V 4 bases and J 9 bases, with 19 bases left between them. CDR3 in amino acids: CASSSVTLWGGEQFF. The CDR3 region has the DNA TGTGCCAGCAGTTCCGTCACCTTGTGGGGTGGTGAGCAGTTCTTC.

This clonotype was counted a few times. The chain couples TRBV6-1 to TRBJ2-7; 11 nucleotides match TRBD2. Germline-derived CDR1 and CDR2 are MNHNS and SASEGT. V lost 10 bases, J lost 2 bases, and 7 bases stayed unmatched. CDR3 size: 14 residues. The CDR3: CATTGTSGTYEQYF. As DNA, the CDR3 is TGTGCCACCACCGGGACTAGCGGAACCTACGAGCAGTACTTC.

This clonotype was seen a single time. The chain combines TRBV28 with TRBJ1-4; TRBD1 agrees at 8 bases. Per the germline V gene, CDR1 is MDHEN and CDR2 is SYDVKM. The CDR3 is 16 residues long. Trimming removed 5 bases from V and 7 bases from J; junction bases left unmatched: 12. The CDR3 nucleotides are TGTGCCAGCAGTCTCTGGGCCGGGACAGGCCTTGAAAAACTGTTTTTT. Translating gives CASSLWAGTGLEKLFF.

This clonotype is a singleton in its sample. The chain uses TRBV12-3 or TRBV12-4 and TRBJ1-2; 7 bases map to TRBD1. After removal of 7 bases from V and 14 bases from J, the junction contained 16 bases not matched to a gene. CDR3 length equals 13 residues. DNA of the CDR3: TGTGCCAGCACCTTGACAGGGACCTATGGAAGTACCTTC. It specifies CASTLTGTYGSTF.

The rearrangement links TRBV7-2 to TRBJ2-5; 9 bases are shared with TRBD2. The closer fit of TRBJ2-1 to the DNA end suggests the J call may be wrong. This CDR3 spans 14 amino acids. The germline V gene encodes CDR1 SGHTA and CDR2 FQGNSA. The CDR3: CASSLLRGGDEQFF. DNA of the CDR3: TGTGCCAGCAGCTTATTGCGGGGGGGGGATGAGCAGTTCTTC.

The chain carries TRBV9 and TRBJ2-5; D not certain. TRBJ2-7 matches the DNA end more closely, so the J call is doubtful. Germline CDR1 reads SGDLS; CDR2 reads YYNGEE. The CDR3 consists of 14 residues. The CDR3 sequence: CASSVALVGYEQYF. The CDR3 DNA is TGTGCCAGCAGCGTAGCTCTAGTAGGCTACGAGCAGTACTTC.

The DNA of the CDR3 is TGTGCCAGCAGTCCCCGGGACGTCCCTTCAAGCTACACCTTC. The encoded protein is CASSPRDVPSSYTF. The rearrangement uses TRBV27 and TRBJ1-2, with a weak D call TRBD1 (5 bases). Looked up from germline, CDR1 is MNHEY and CDR2 is SMNVEV (reference sequence). The CDR3 contains 14 residues. V gave up 5 bases and J gave up 9 bases, with 19 bases separating them.

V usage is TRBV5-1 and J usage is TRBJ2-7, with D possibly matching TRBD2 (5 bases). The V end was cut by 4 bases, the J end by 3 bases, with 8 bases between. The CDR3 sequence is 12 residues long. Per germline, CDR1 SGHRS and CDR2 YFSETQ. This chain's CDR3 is CASSPDYYEQYF. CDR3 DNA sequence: TGCGCCAGCAGCCCAGACTACTACGAGCAGTACTTC.

CDR3 residues: CASSIAGGVAGELFF. The CDR3 DNA reads as TGTGCCAGCAGCATAGCGGGAGGGGTGGCCGGGGAGCTGTTTTTT. The chain carries TRBV6-6 and TRBJ2-2; 11 bases match TRBD2. Per the germline V gene, CDR1 is MNHNY and CDR2 is SVGAGI (reference sequence). The CDR3 is made up of 15 amino acids. V shed 6 bases and J 6 bases; nucleotides not matched to a gene: 6.

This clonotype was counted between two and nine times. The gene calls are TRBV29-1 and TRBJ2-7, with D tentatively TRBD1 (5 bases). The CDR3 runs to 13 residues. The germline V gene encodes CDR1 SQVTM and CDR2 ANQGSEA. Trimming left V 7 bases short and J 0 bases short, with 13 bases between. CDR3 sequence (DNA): TGCAGCGCCATGACAGAGAGCTCCTACGAGCAGTACTTC. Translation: CSAMTESSYEQYF.

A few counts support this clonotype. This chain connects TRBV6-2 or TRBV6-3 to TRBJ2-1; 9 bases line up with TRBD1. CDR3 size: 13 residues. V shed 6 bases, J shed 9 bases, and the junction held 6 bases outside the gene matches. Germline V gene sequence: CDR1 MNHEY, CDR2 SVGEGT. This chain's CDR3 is CASRRTGVPEQFF. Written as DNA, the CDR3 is TGTGCCAGCAGACGGACAGGGGTTCCTGAGCAGTTCTTC.

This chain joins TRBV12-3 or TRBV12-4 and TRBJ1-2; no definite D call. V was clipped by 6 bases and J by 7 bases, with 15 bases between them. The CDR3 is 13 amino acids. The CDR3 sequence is CASSLGLGFGYTF. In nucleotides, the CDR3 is TGTGCCAGCAGCCTAGGGCTCGGGTTTGGCTACACCTTC.